The 7 T cell receptor beta chains reported below all come from one sample, sequenced in a study of OX40 agonist ivuxolimab in advanced cancers. Profiling relied on immunoSEQ multiplex PCR, and the TCRdb table lists in-frame clones only, not all of them. This table holds 90,000 to 100,000 clones, nearly 90% found once. The specimen was CD4+ or CD8+ T cells sorted from blood, collected in a trial of the OX40 agonist ivuxolimab. The receptors were gathered from an adult with an advanced solid tumor such as melanoma, head and neck, liver or kidney cancer.

This chain connects TRBV4-3 to TRBJ2-7; D may correspond to TRBD1 or TRBD2 (5 bases each). V was clipped by 4 bases and J by 3 bases, with 10 bases between them. This CDR3 contains 13 residues. Germline CDR1 reads LGHNA; CDR2 reads YSLEER. CDR3 DNA sequence: TGCGCCAGCAGCCTGAGGGGCGGCTACGAGCAGTACTTC. Translated: CASSLRGGYEQYF.

This clone was observed a few times. This chain connects TRBV7-3 to TRBJ1-6; D is ambiguous. Between the trimmed V and J ends, which lost 2 bases and 9 bases, there was a span of 8 bases. This CDR3 contains 13 residues. Germline V gives CDR1 SGHTA, CDR2 FQGTGA. CDR3 nucleotides: TGTGCCAGCAGCTTAGTTGCGGTTTCACCCCTCCACTTT. It codes for CASSLVAVSPLHF.

This chain connects TRBV5-8 to TRBJ2-1; D gene unclear. Germline V lookup: CDR1 SGHTS, CDR2 YDEGEE. V dropped 2 bases and J dropped 8 bases, with 14 bases sitting between them. The CDR3 spans 14 residues. The CDR3 DNA reads TGTGCCAGCAGCTTCCCAGCCCAAGGCTATGAGCAGTTCTTC. Translation gives CASSFPAQGYEQFF. The variable domain in full, with the rest retrieved from reference TRBV5-8 and TRBJ2-1, is EAGVTQSPTHLIKTRGQQATLRCSPISGHTSVYWYQQALGLGLQFLLWYDEGEERNRGNFPPRFSGRQFPNYSSELNVNALELEDSALYLCASSFPAQGYEQFFGPGTRLTVL.

V and J are TRBV2 and TRBJ2-5; TRBD2 agrees at 14 bases. V lost 5 bases and J lost 5; bases outside the gene matches: 4. Germline V gene lookup returns CDR1 SNHLY and CDR2 FYNNEI. The CDR3 extends over 15 amino acids. The CDR3: CASSPGTSGSETQYF. The CDR3 DNA follows: TGTGCCAGCAGTCCCGGGACTAGCGGGAGTGAGACCCAGTACTTC.

This chain connects TRBV2 to TRBJ1-1; D gene uncertain. The CDR3 spans 11 residues. Trimming took off 4 bases at V and 4 bases at J, with 4 bases between the two ends. Germline V gene lookup returns CDR1 SNHLY and CDR2 FYNNEI. The DNA for the CDR3 is TGTGCCAGCAGTGTTCTCACTGAAGCTTTCTTT. Translated, it gives CASSVLTEAFF.

This chain connects TRBV29-1 to TRBJ2-1, with D hard to call. Trimming took off 8 bases at V and 5 bases at J, with 10 bases between the two ends. The CDR3 has 11 amino acids. Germline values: CDR1 SQVTM, CDR2 ANQGSEA. CDR3 nucleotides: TGCAGCTCGAAAGGGAACAATGAGCAGTTCTTC. Translated: CSSKGNNEQFF.

This rearrangement joins TRBV7-2 to TRBJ2-7, with D perhaps matching TRBD1 (6 bases). CDR3 size: 12 residues. The V end lost 5 bases, the J end lost 3 bases, and 8 bases lay between the germline ends. CDR1 and CDR2 from the germline V gene are SGHTA and FQGNSA. For the CDR3, the DNA is TGTGCCAGCAGCCGGGACAACTACGAGCAGTACTTC. Its protein is CASSRDNYEQYF.